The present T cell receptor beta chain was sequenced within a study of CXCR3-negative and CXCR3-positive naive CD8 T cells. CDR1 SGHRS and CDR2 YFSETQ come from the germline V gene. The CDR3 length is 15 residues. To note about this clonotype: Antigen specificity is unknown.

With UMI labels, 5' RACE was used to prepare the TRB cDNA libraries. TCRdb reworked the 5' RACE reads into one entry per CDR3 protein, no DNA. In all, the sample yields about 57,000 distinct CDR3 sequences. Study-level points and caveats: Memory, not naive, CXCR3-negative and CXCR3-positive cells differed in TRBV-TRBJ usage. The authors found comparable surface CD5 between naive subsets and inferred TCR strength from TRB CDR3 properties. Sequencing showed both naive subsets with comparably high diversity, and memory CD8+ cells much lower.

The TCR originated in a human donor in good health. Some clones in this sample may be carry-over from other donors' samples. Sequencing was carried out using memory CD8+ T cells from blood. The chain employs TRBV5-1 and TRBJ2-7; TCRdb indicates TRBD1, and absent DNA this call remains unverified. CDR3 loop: CASSPTGAGSGEQYF.